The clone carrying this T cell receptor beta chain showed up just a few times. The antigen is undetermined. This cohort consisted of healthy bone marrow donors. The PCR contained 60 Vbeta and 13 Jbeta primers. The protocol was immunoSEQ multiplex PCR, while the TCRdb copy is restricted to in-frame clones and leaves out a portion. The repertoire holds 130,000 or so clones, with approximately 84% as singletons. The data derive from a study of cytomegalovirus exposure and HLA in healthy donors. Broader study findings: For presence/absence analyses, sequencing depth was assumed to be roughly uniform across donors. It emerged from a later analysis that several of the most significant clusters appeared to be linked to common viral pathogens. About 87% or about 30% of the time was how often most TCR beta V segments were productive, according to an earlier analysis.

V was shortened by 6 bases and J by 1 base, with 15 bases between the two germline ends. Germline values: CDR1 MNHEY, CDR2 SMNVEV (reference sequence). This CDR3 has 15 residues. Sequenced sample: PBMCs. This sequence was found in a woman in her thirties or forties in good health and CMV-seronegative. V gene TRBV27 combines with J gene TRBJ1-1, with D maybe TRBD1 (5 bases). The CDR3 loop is CASRIRGLGNTEAFF. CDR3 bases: TGTGCCAGCAGGATTAGGGGCCTAGGGAACACTGAAGCTTTCTTT.